This record covers a single TCR beta chain. Unmatched junction bases numbered 11, after V lost 7 bases and J lost 11 bases. The CDR3 runs 13 residues. Germline V lookup: CDR1 LNHDA, CDR2 SQIVND (reference sequence). Methods used by the authors: Quantification of nucleated cells was approximated via reference gene primer amplification. Libraries were prepared by immunoSEQ multiplex PCR; TCRdb keeps only in-frame clonotypes and omits some of them. That table supplies the V and J calls and clone size; D and trimming were determined from the DNA. The table has roughly 27,000 clones, roughly nine tenths seen once. These data come from a study of blood T cell repertoires in COVID-19. In the study overall: Sites across the United States, Italy and Spain contributed samples from acute and convalescent COVID-19. The analysed material was cDNA or gDNA that came from T cells, B-cell-depleted T cells, or PBMCs.

This sequence joins TRBV19 and TRBJ2-3; the match to TRBD2 covers 8 bases. This clonotype was obtained from a human donor in a cohort sampled during active COVID-19. Sequences were obtained from peripheral blood. CDR3 sequence (DNA): TGTGCCAGTACGGAGAGAAGTAGCGGGGTGCAGTATTTT. This codes for CASTERSSGVQYF.